These 29 T cell receptor beta chains came from one sample sequenced in a study of T cell repertoires in cytomegalovirus infection. No cognate antigen is known for these TCRs. TCRdb analysed the reads with MiXCR anew, one entry per CDR3 protein. The sample records approximately 600,000 distinct CDR3 sequences, over 35% being singletons. This material consisted of cultured PBMCs, taken from culture after CMV antigen stimulation. These receptors were obtained from a human donor in good health (CMV status not recorded). Some clones in this sample may be carry-over from other donors' samples.

This chain connects TRBV2 to TRBJ2-3; D call uncertain. Trimming took off 11 bases at V and 6 bases at J, with 12 bases between the two ends. The germline V gene encodes CDR1 SNHLY and CDR2 FYNNEI. The length of the CDR3 is 11 residues. The CDR3 region is CADLWRDTQYF. CDR3 DNA sequence: TGTGCCGATCTATGGCGGGATACGCAGTATTTT.

This chain links TRBV7-2 with TRBJ2-6; no reliable D call. The CDR3 contains 15 residues. CDR1 SGHTA and CDR2 FQGNSA come from the germline V gene. Trimming removed 5 bases at V and 2 bases at J, with 10 bases between. CDR3 in DNA: TGTGCCAGCAGCCTAACGGTGACTGGGGCCAACGTCCTGACTTTC. Amino acids: CASSLTVTGANVLTF. The full variable domain, in which reference TRBV7-2 and TRBJ2-6 provide the parts outside the CDR3, is GAGVSQSPSNKVTEKGKDVELRCDPISGHTALYWYRQSLGQGLEFLIYFQGNSAPDKSGLPSDRFSAERTGGSVSTLTIQRTQQEDSAVYLCASSLTVTGANVLTFGAGSRLTVL.

This clonotype showed up just a few times. The chain carries TRBV6-1 and TRBJ2-7; TRBD1 aligns across 11 bases. Per the germline V gene, CDR1 is MNHNS and CDR2 is SASEGT. The ends lost 3 bases at V and 3 bases at J; junction bases unmatched: 7. This CDR3 is built from 16 residues. The CDR3 region is CASSDPRDRGNYEQYF. As DNA, the CDR3 is TGTGCCAGCAGTGATCCCCGGGACAGGGGGAACTACGAGCAGTACTTC.

This clonotype was counted between two and nine times. The chain has TRBV18 and TRBJ1-6; D not certain. V lost 4 bases and J 9 bases, leaving 13 bases between the germline ends. The CDR3 consists of 14 residues. Germline V gene lookup returns CDR1 KGHSH and CDR2 LQKENI. The chain's CDR3 is CASSQATERSPLHF. CDR3 DNA: TGTGCCAGCTCACAAGCCACGGAGCGTTCACCCCTCCACTTT.

This clonotype was recorded at least ten times. This chain connects TRBV7-2 to TRBJ1-3; perhaps TRBD1 as D (6 bases). The CDR3 has 14 residues. CDR1 and CDR2 (germline): SGHTA, FQGNSA. V lost 4 bases and J lost 8, with 15 bases in between. The CDR3 sequence: CASSSSGDLDTIYF. The DNA of the CDR3 is TGTGCCAGCAGCTCATCAGGGGATTTGGACACCATATATTTT.

This chain links TRBV3-1 with TRBJ1-1; TRBD1 agrees at 9 bases. Germline CDR1 and CDR2: LGHDT and YNNKEL (reference sequence). The CDR3 totals 13 residues. With V trimmed by 4 bases and J by 11 bases, 8 bases remained unmatched. CDR3 in amino acids: CASSPIGGQGAFF. The DNA of the CDR3 is TGTGCCAGCAGCCCTATCGGGGGACAGGGTGCTTTCTTT. Drawing the rest from reference TRBV3-1 and TRBJ1-1, the complete variable domain is DTAVSQTPKYLVTQMGNDKSIKCEQNLGHDTMYWYKQDSKKFLKIMFSYNNKELIINETVPNRFSPKSPDKAHLNLHINSLELGDSAVYFCASSPIGGQGAFFGQGTRLTVV.

The V call is TRBV12-5, the J call TRBJ2-4, with 7 positions matching TRBD2. The junction had 16 bases not matched to a gene; V was cut back by 8 bases and J by 0 bases. CDR1 and CDR2 (germline): LGHNT, FRNRAP. The CDR3 runs to 18 residues. CDR3 nucleotides: TGTGCTAGTAAGGGGAGGGAGGTACAGAGTCTAGCCAAAAACATTCAGTACTTC. Encoded protein: CASKGREVQSLAKNIQYF.

Concerning this clonotype itself: At one boundary the junction diverges from the germline segment, which might be a read error. The V and J genes are TRBV7-9 and TRBJ2-7; 8 positions agree with TRBD1. The CDR3 is made up of 15 amino acids. The germline V gene has CDR1 SEHNR and CDR2 FQNEAQ (reference sequence). CDR3 loop: CASSLLAGGSNEQYF. CDR3 coding DNA: TGTGCCAGCAGCTTACTGGCAGGGGGCTCCAACGAGCAGTACTTC. Filled out from reference TRBV7-9 and TRBJ2-7, the complete variable domain reads DTGVSQNPRHKITKRGQNVTFRCDPISEHNRLYWYRQTLGQGPEFLTYFQNEAQLEKSRLLSDRFSAERPKGSFSTLEIQRTEQGDSAMYLCASSLLAGGSNEQYFGPGTRLTVT.

The chain has TRBV9 and TRBJ2-7; 7 nucleotides match TRBD2. The CDR3 loop spans 15 amino acids. Trimming at V came to 4 bases and at J to 1 base, leaving 8 bases not matched to a gene. Looked up from germline, CDR1 is SGDLS and CDR2 is YYNGEE. CDR3 bases: TGTGCCAGCAGCCCCCGGGACTATGATTCCTACGAGCAGTACTTC. As protein: CASSPRDYDSYEQYF.

This rearrangement joins TRBV10-3 to TRBJ2-6; D is undetermined. With 3 bases removed from V and 4 bases from J, the gap between germline ends came to 7 bases. Germline values: CDR1 ENHRY, CDR2 SYGVKD. The CDR3 spans 14 residues. The CDR3 coding sequence is TGTGCCATCAGTGACCCAGCAGGGGCCAACGTCCTGACTTTC. Translating it yields CAISDPAGANVLTF.

This clonotype was observed a handful of times. V and J are TRBV6-1 and TRBJ1-5; D is ambiguous. Deletions cut 5 bases from V and 3 bases from J, with 8 bases between. The germline CDR1 and CDR2 sequences are MNHNS and SASEGT. The CDR3 length is 13 residues. The CDR3 DNA sequence: TGTGCCAGCAGTTCCTCCAACAATCAGCCCCAGCATTTT. It yields the protein CASSSSNNQPQHF.

The V gene is TRBV7-6, the J gene TRBJ1-5; 9 nucleotides agree with TRBD1. Unmatched junction bases numbered 7, after V lost 1 base and J lost 6 bases. This CDR3 is built from 16 residues. Looked up from germline, CDR1 is SGHVS and CDR2 is FNYEAQ. The CDR3 coding sequence is TGTGCCAGCAGCTTAGAGGGACAGGGTTTAGGTCAGCCCCAGCATTTT. Its protein product is CASSLEGQGLGQPQHF.

The V and J genes are TRBV12-3 or TRBV12-4 and TRBJ1-4; the D is unclear. The length of the CDR3 is 13 residues. V gave up 7 bases and J gave up 8 bases, with 14 bases separating them. Here the CDR3 reads CASTVGGYEKLFF. The CDR3 region has the DNA TGTGCCAGCACCGTCGGAGGGTACGAAAAACTGTTTTTT.

V gene TRBV4-1 combines with J gene TRBJ1-6; 7 bases map to TRBD1. V lost 6 bases and J lost 14; bases outside the gene matches: 19. The CDR3 consists of 16 residues. Germline loops: CDR1 MGHRA, CDR2 YSYEKL. The CDR3 nucleotides are TGCGCCAGCAGTCCATCGAGGGACAGCCAGTTTTTAGCCCTCCACTTT. Its translation: CASSPSRDSQFLALHF.

The chain uses TRBV12-3 or TRBV12-4 and TRBJ1-1; D is unresolved. V lost 1 base, J lost 3 bases, and 6 bases lay in between. The length of the CDR3 is 13 residues. The CDR3 bases are TGTGCCAGCAGTTTAGACATCGACACTGAAGCTTTCTTT. It yields the protein CASSLDIDTEAFF.

This rearrangement joins TRBV10-3 to TRBJ2-5; D may correspond to TRBD1 or TRBD2 (5 bases each). Germline V gene data show CDR1 as ENHRY and CDR2 as SYGVKD. The V end was cut by 8 bases, the J end by 2 bases, with 12 bases between. The CDR3 sequence is 13 residues long. CDR3 sequence: CAISVGAQETQYF. CDR3 bases: TGTGCCATCTCCGTCGGGGCTCAAGAGACCCAGTACTTC.

This clonotype came up a few times. The chain links TRBV7-2 to TRBJ2-7; 11 nucleotides align to TRBD2. The CDR3 contains 15 residues. CDR1 and CDR2 from the germline V gene are SGHTA and FQGNSA. The J segment lost 5 bases and the V segment lost 1 base, leaving 4 bases of the junction unmatched. The DNA for the CDR3 is TGTGCCAGCAGCTTAGTAGCGGGAGGGCCCCACGAGCAGTACTTC. Amino acid sequence: CASSLVAGGPHEQYF.

This clonotype showed up just a few times. The J gene is TRBJ1-1, the V gene TRBV12-3 or TRBV12-4; D possibly corresponds to TRBD1 (5 bases). V was trimmed by 5 bases and J by 6 bases, leaving 19 bases between them. The length of the CDR3 is 15 residues. This CDR3 is CASSPPRVGRPEAFF. The CDR3 DNA is TGTGCCAGCAGTCCTCCCAGGGTTGGCAGACCTGAAGCTTTCTTT.

This clonotype was observed at least ten times. The rearrangement uses TRBV7-2 and TRBJ2-7; TRBD2 aligns across 7 bases. The CDR3 is 14 amino acids. After removal of 8 bases from V and 3 bases from J, the junction contained 10 bases not matched to a gene. Germline CDR1 SGHTA, CDR2 FQGNSA. The CDR3 nucleotides are TGTGCCAGCCGACGGGGAGGGACCGACTACGAGCAGTACTTC. Its protein is CASRRGGTDYEQYF.

This clonotype has only a few counts. The V call is TRBV7-2, the J call TRBJ2-1; tentative D call: TRBD2 (7 bases). CDR3 length: 15 residues. Germline CDR1 and CDR2: SGHTA and FQGNSA. V was trimmed by 7 bases and J by 2 bases, leaving 15 bases between them. CDR3 nucleotide sequence: TGTGCCAGCACCTCATGGGGGGGCCCCTACAATGAGCAGTTCTTC. Its protein is CASTSWGGPYNEQFF.

The chain links TRBV7-8 to TRBJ2-7, with D tentatively TRBD1 (6 bases). The CDR3 is 13 residues long. The germline V gene encodes CDR1 SGHVS and CDR2 FQNEAQ. Trimming removed 7 bases at V and 3 bases at J, with 13 bases between. The CDR3 sequence: CASKGEHDYEQYF. As DNA, the CDR3 is TGTGCCAGCAAGGGGGAACATGACTACGAGCAGTACTTC. The whole variable domain, remainder taken from reference TRBV7-8 and TRBJ2-7, is GAGVSQSPRYKVAKRGQDVALRCDPISGHVSLFWYQQALGQGPEFLTYFQNEAQLDKSGLPSDRFFAERPEGSVSTLKIQRTQQEDSAVYLCASKGEHDYEQYFGPGTRLTVT.

This clonotype occurred a few times. V is TRBV6-1 and J is TRBJ2-4; D is unresolved. The CDR3 runs to 13 residues. V lost 2 bases and J 5 bases, leaving 7 bases between the germline ends. Germline V gene lookup returns CDR1 MNHNS and CDR2 SASEGT. The DNA of the CDR3 is TGTGCCAGCAGTGAACAAACTCAAAACATTCAGTACTTC. Encoded protein: CASSEQTQNIQYF.

This chain uses TRBV28 with TRBJ2-1, with D unclear. This CDR3 contains 12 residues. The germline V and J ends were trimmed by 3 bases and 5 bases, with 5 bases remaining between them. Per germline, CDR1 MDHEN and CDR2 SYDVKM. Written as DNA, the CDR3 is TGTGCCAGCAGTTTTCGAAACAATGAGCAGTTCTTC. Its translation: CASSFRNNEQFF.

This rearrangement joins TRBV4-1 to TRBJ1-6; D is unclear. Germline CDR1 MGHRA, CDR2 YSYEKL. CDR3 length: 16 amino acids. V was trimmed by 3 bases and J by 8 bases, leaving 17 bases between them. The CDR3 DNA reads as TGCGCCAGCAGCCAGGACCGGGCCATTTGGGATTCACCCCTCCACTTT. It translates to CASSQDRAIWDSPLHF.

The chain links TRBV5-1 to TRBJ1-1; D may be TRBD1 (5 bases). Germline assignment: CDR1 SGHRS and CDR2 YFSETQ. V was cut by 6 bases and J by 1 base, with 13 bases left in between. The CDR3 sequence is 14 residues long. The CDR3 region has the DNA TGCGCCAGCAACCGGGGGGAATGGAACACTGAAGCTTTCTTT. Translated: CASNRGEWNTEAFF.

The chain carries TRBV19 and TRBJ2-7, with 9 bases fitting TRBD2. This CDR3 spans 14 amino acids. The ends lost 6 bases at V and 6 bases at J; junction bases unmatched: 9. Germline V gene sequence: CDR1 LNHDA, CDR2 SQIVND (reference sequence). The CDR3 region has the DNA TGTGCCAGTAGACCCGGGACTAGCTTCGTCGAGCAGTACTTC. Amino acids: CASRPGTSFVEQYF. The whole variable domain, filled in from reference TRBV19 and TRBJ2-7, reads DGGITQSPKYLFRKEGQNVTLSCEQNLNHDAMYWYRQDPGQGLRLIYYSQIVNDFQKGDIAEGYSVSREKKESFPLTVTSAQKNPTAFYLCASRPGTSFVEQYFGPGTRLTVT.

This chain links TRBV5-6 with TRBJ1-2; 10 nucleotides align to TRBD1. The CDR3 sequence is 15 residues long. J gave up 4 bases and V 4 bases, and 7 bases lay outside the gene matches. From germline, CDR1 is SGHDT and CDR2 YYEEEE. CDR3 nucleotides: TGTGCCAGCAGCCCTGGGACAGGGGCTATCTATGGCTACACCTTC. Its protein is CASSPGTGAIYGYTF.

The chain carries TRBV6-5 and TRBJ1-2; TRBD1 aligns across 9 bases. Germline-derived CDR1 and CDR2 are MNHEY and SVGAGI. V shed 6 bases, J shed 5 bases, and the junction held 4 bases outside the gene matches. This CDR3 has 13 residues. The CDR3 spells CASRTDRGYGYTF. For the CDR3, the DNA is TGTGCCAGCAGAACGGACAGGGGTTATGGCTACACCTTC.

CDR3 sequence (DNA): TGTGCCAGCGGGGAATTGGGGTACGAGCAGTACTTC. Translation: CASGELGYEQYF. J is TRBJ2-7 and V is TRBV7-9; D remains unclear. This CDR3 spans 12 amino acids. V was cut by 8 bases and J by 4 bases, with 12 bases left in between. CDR1 and CDR2 from the germline V gene are SEHNR and FQNEAQ (reference sequence).